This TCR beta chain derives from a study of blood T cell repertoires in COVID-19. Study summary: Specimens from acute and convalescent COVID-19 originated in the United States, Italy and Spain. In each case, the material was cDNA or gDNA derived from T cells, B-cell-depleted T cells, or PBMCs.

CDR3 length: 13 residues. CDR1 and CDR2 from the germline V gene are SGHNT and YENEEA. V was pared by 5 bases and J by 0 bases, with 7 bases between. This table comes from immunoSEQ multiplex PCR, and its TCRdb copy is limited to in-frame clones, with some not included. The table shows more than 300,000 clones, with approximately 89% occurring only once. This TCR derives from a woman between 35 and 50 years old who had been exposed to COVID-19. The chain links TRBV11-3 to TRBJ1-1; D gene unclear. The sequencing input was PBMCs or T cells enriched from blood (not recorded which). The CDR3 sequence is CASSIGVNTEAFF. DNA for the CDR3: TGTGCCAGCAGCATTGGAGTGAACACTGAAGCTTTCTTT. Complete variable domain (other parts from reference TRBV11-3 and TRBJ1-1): EAGVVQSPRYKIIEKKQPVAFWCNPISGHNTLYWYLQNLGQGPELLIRYENEEAVDDSQLPKDRFSAERLKGVDSTLKIQPAELGDSAVYLCASSIGVNTEAFFGQGTRLTVV.